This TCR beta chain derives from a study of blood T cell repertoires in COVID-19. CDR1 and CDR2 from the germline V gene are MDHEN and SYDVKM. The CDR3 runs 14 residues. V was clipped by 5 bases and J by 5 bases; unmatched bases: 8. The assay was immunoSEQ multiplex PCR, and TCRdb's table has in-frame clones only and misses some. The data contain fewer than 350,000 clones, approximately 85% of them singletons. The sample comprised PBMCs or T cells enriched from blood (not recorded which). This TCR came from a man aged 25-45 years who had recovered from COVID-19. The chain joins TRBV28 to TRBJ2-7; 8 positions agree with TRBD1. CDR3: CASSPQDRVHEQYF. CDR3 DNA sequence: TGTGCCAGCAGTCCCCAGGACAGGGTCCACGAGCAGTACTTC.